These 18 T cell receptor beta chains came from one sample sequenced in a study of cytomegalovirus exposure and HLA in healthy donors. PCR was performed using 60 Vbeta and 13 Jbeta primers. The data were produced by immunoSEQ multiplex PCR, yet TCRdb's version contains in-frame clones alone and is incomplete. The table shows 200,000 or so clones, with 82% occurring only once. The specimen was PBMCs. The receptor set was obtained from a boy aged 2 to 9 in good health and CMV-seronegative.

J is TRBJ2-7 and V is TRBV7-2; the D gene is possibly TRBD1 (5 bases). This CDR3 has 12 amino acids. Germline CDR1 SGHTA, CDR2 FQGNSA. V lost 4 bases to trimming and J lost 4 bases, with 8 bases between them. CDR3 in DNA: TGTGCCAGCAGCTCTCCAGGGTACGAGCAGTACTTC. As protein: CASSSPGYEQYF.

This clone appeared a few times. The chain links TRBV6-4 to TRBJ1-5; D is unclear. V lost 0 bases and J 7 bases, leaving 4 bases between the germline ends. This CDR3 contains 12 residues. The germline V gene has CDR1 MRHNA and CDR2 SNTAGT. CDR3 residues: CASSDSRQPQHF. The CDR3 bases are TGTGCCAGCAGTGACTCGAGGCAGCCCCAGCATTTT.

This chain connects TRBV27 to TRBJ2-3; D may be TRBD1 (6 bases). CDR3 length: 15 residues. Germline assignment: CDR1 MNHEY and CDR2 SMNVEV (reference sequence). The V end was cut by 2 bases, the J end by 4 bases, with 13 bases between. In DNA, the CDR3 is TGTGCCAGCAGTTTAGTCACAGGGACCCCAGATACGCAGTATTTT. Amino acids: CASSLVTGTPDTQYF.

The rearrangement uses TRBV20-1 and TRBJ1-5; maybe TRBD1 (6 bases). With 6 bases removed from V and 7 bases from J, the gap between germline ends came to 10 bases. Germline V gives CDR1 DFQATT, CDR2 SNEGSKA (reference sequence). This CDR3 is built from 11 residues. CDR3: CSAQGNQPQHF. The DNA for the CDR3 is TGCAGTGCCCAGGGGAACCAGCCCCAGCATTTT.

The V call is TRBV7-2, the J call TRBJ2-1; TRBD2 matches at 9 bases. The germline CDR1 and CDR2 sequences are SGHTA and FQGNSA. The CDR3 is 16 amino acids. V trimming: 5 bases; J trimming: 1 base; junction bases outside the gene matches: 6. CDR3 coding DNA: TGTGCCAGCAGCACCGCGGGGGGGGCTTCCTACAATGAGCAGTTCTTC. As protein: CASSTAGGASYNEQFF.

This chain connects TRBV6-5 to TRBJ2-3; D not certain. The germline V and J ends were trimmed by 2 bases and 3 bases, with 6 bases remaining between them. Germline V gene data show CDR1 as MNHEY and CDR2 as SVGAGI. CDR3 length: 13 residues. The CDR3 is CASSYGITDTQYF. CDR3 coding DNA: TGTGCCAGCAGTTACGGCATAACAGATACGCAGTATTTT.

The genes are TRBV7-2 and TRBJ2-5, with 7 bases identical to TRBD1. The CDR3 has 15 amino acids. J was trimmed by 2 bases and V by 7 bases; bases with no gene match: 10. Germline CDR1 is SGHTA and CDR2 is FQGNSA. CDR3 loop: CASTPSGQTQETQYF. The CDR3 region has the DNA TGTGCCAGCACCCCCTCGGGACAGACTCAAGAGACCCAGTACTTC.

The chain uses TRBV5-4 and TRBJ2-1, with TRBD2 matching 8 bases. With V trimmed by 2 bases and J by 2 bases, 9 bases remained unmatched. The CDR3 length is 17 residues. Germline V CDR1 and CDR2: SGHNT, YYREEE (reference sequence). The CDR3 reads CASSFYGRGAPYNEQFF. CDR3 coding DNA: TGTGCCAGCAGCTTCTATGGGCGGGGGGCCCCCTACAATGAGCAGTTCTTC. Combining the CDR3 with reference TRBV5-4 and TRBJ2-1 gives the whole variable domain ETGVTQSPTHLIKTRGQQVTLRCSSQSGHNTVSWYQQALGQGPQFIFQYYREEENGRGNFPPRFSGLQFPNYSSELNVNALELDDSALYLCASSFYGRGAPYNEQFFGPGTRLTVL.

The chain has TRBV6-6 and TRBJ1-2; 7 positions agree with TRBD1. Trimming removed 5 bases from V and 2 bases from J; junction bases left unmatched: 11. This CDR3 comprises 16 residues. CDR1 and CDR2 (germline): MNHNY, SVGAGI (reference sequence). CDR3 in amino acids: CASSPPSGQANYGYTF. CDR3 in DNA: TGTGCCAGCAGTCCACCGTCCGGACAGGCAAACTATGGCTACACCTTC.

This sequence joins TRBV9 and TRBJ1-2, with D tentatively TRBD1 (5 bases). Germline lookup yields CDR1 SGDLS and CDR2 YYNGEE. The CDR3 is 15 amino acids. V lost 4 bases, J lost 1 base, and 14 bases lay in between. CDR3: CASSSSTVGNYGYTF. CDR3 DNA sequence: TGTGCCAGCAGCTCTTCGACAGTAGGTAACTATGGCTACACCTTC. Using reference TRBV9 and TRBJ1-2 for the parts outside the CDR3, the full variable domain is DSGVTQTPKHLITATGQRVTLRCSPRSGDLSVYWYQQSLDQGLQFLIQYYNGEERAKGNILERFSAQQFPDLHSELNLSSLELGDSALYFCASSSSTVGNYGYTFGSGTRLTVV.

For this clone: The sample has other DNA sequences that encode this CDR3 too. The CDR3 spells CASSPGTGGYEQYF. As DNA, the CDR3 is TGCGCCAGCAGCCCCGGGACAGGGGGTTACGAGCAGTACTTC. The gene calls are TRBV5-1 and TRBJ2-7; 11 bases align to TRBD1. CDR1 SGHRS and CDR2 YFSETQ come from the germline V gene. The CDR3 spans 14 residues. The V and J ends lost 4 bases and 4 bases, in that order; junction bases with no gene match: 4.

This clone was observed a handful of times. The chain carries TRBV5-4 and TRBJ2-5; 9 nucleotides agree with TRBD1. The V gene's germline CDR1 is SGHNT and CDR2 YYREEE (reference sequence). V lost 0 bases and J lost 3; bases outside the gene matches: 6. The CDR3 extends over 16 amino acids. DNA for the CDR3: TGTGCCAGCAGCTTGGGGGGACAGGGTTTCGAAGAGACCCAGTACTTC. Protein: CASSLGGQGFEETQYF.

The genes are TRBV28 and TRBJ1-6; D perhaps matches TRBD1 (5 bases). Germline V gene lookup returns CDR1 MDHEN and CDR2 SYDVKM. Trimming took off 2 bases at V and 1 base at J, with 6 bases between the two ends. The CDR3 is 15 residues long. The CDR3 here is CASSLAGSYNSPLHF. The CDR3 DNA reads TGTGCCAGCAGTTTAGCAGGGTCCTATAATTCACCCCTCCACTTT.

The rearrangement joins TRBV4-3 to TRBJ2-3, with TRBD2 matching 11 bases. Trimming removed 0 bases from V and 2 bases from J; junction bases left unmatched: 4. CDR3 length: 17 residues. CDR1 is LGHNA, CDR2 YSLEER, per germline. CDR3 loop: CASSQEPSGGNTDTQYF. As DNA, the CDR3 is TGCGCCAGCAGCCAAGAACCTAGCGGGGGGAACACAGATACGCAGTATTTT.

The chain is built from TRBV9 and TRBJ1-3, with 8 bases aligning to TRBD1. V lost 3 bases and J lost 2; bases outside the gene matches: 7. Germline V gene lookup returns CDR1 SGDLS and CDR2 YYNGEE. The CDR3 sequence is 16 residues long. The chain's CDR3 is CASSEEDRAAGNTIYF. The CDR3 region has the DNA TGTGCCAGCAGCGAAGAGGACAGGGCGGCTGGAAACACCATATATTTT.

This sequence joins TRBV14 and TRBJ1-3; D is unclear. Germline CDR1 is SGHDN and CDR2 is FVKESK. V lost 0 bases and J lost 1, with 7 bases in between. This CDR3 contains 15 residues. In DNA form, the CDR3 reads TGTGCCAGCAGCCAAGAAGAGGGTTCTGGAAACACCATATATTTT. Encoded protein: CASSQEEGSGNTIYF.

In this sample, this clone turned up a few times. The chain carries TRBV4-1 and TRBJ2-1, with 13 positions matching TRBD2. CDR3 length: 20 amino acids. Per germline, CDR1 MGHRA and CDR2 YSYEKL. V lost 3 bases and J lost 0; bases outside the gene matches: 11. The CDR3 bases are TGCGCCAGCAGCCAGGAAAGGACTAGCGGGGGACGGAGCTCCTACAATGAGCAGTTCTTC. It encodes CASSQERTSGGRSSYNEQFF.

This clone was observed a single time. The chain carries TRBV25-1 and TRBJ2-2, with TRBD1 matching over 9 bases. J gave up 6 bases and V 2 bases, and 4 bases lay outside the gene matches. CDR3 size: 15 residues. Per the germline V gene, CDR1 is MGHDK and CDR2 is SYGVNS. CDR3 coding DNA: TGTGCCAGCAGTGAAATACAGGGGGCCTCCGGGGAGCTGTTTTTT. This encodes CASSEIQGASGELFF.